This TCR beta chain was identified during a study of blood T cells in healthy people across ages. It was with a sample-barcoded 5' primer and a J-beta primer mix that a second PCR of roughly 7 to 12 cycles was run. TCRdb re-called the 5' RACE reads with MiXCR, one entry per CDR3 protein. The data contain around 780,000 distinct CDR3 sequences, around 25% of them singletons. This clonotype has a handful of counts. One end of the junction is discordant with germline, which a read error may explain. Per the germline V gene, CDR1 is KGHSH and CDR2 is LQKENI. There are 16 residues in the CDR3. This sample was shared with a second study, whose subject was T cells of mothers and their children. Per that study: Mother-child pairs who were related displayed a slightly higher overlap than unrelated pairs, a difference that was non-significant.

The TCR sequence derives from a boy aged 5-17 years in good health. Sequenced sample: blood. The genes are TRBV18 and TRBJ2-7; weak D call: TRBD2 (7 bases). The CDR3 spells CASSRGGAKAQYEQCF. For the CDR3, the DNA is TGTGCCAGCTCCCGTGGGGGGGCCAAGGCTCAGTACGAGCAGTGCTTC.